Described below is a single T cell receptor beta chain sequence and its context. Its antigen is not known. Some clones are missing from TCRdb's copy, which holds only in-frame ones; the method was immunoSEQ multiplex PCR. The sample has about 84,000 clones; 87% are singletons. The CDR3 consists of 13 residues. V lost 0 bases to trimming and J lost 3 bases; unmatched junction nucleotides: 2. Germline assignment: CDR1 GTSNPN and CDR2 SVGIG (reference sequence). The data are from a study of T cell responses to AZD1222 COVID-19 vaccine. Study-wide background: Analyses pooled second doses at about 4 or about 12 weeks. Study results and caveats: Reportedly, nearly half the spike-specific TCRs target unmutated variant regions. CD4 TCRs associated with vaccination spanned spike, dominating at 160-218 and 743-854.

This TCR came from an adult in good health. V and J are TRBV30 and TRBJ2-7; TRBD2 aligns across 7 bases. Source: peripheral blood, taken on day 0 of AZD1222 vaccination. The CDR3 coding sequence is TGTGCCTGGAGTGTAGGCGGGAGCTACGAGCAGTACTTC. Translating gives CAWSVGGSYEQYF.